This entry concerns a single T cell receptor (beta chain). Looked up from germline, CDR1 is KGHSH and CDR2 is LQKENI. The CDR3 sequence is 15 residues long. V shed 5 bases, J shed 5 bases, and the junction held 6 bases outside the gene matches. Assay: immunoSEQ multiplex PCR; the TCRdb copy retains only in-frame clones and omits some. There are roughly 100,000 clones in the sample; 80% to 95% occur only once, and around 3.2% lies in the top ten. This entry comes from a study of T cell changes during pregnancy in multiple sclerosis. The material was peripheral blood, obtained in the second trimester of pregnancy. The sequence derives from a female donor with multiple sclerosis, enrolled in a pregnancy study. The chain is built from TRBV18 and TRBJ2-7, with 13 bases lining up with TRBD2. CDR3 DNA sequence: TGTGCCAGCTCAAGCCGGACTAGCGGGGGTGACGAGCAGTACTTC. This sequence encodes CASSSRTSGGDEQYF. The whole variable domain, remainder taken from reference TRBV18 and TRBJ2-7, is NAGVMQNPRHLVRRRGQEARLRCSPMKGHSHVYWYRQLPEEGLKFMVYLQKENIIDESGMPKERFSAEFPKEGPSILRIQQVVRGDSAAYFCASSSRTSGGDEQYFGPGTRLTVT.